Included here is one T cell receptor beta chain sequence, with context. Other DNA sequences in the sample encode the same CDR3. This sample is part of a study of shared clonotypes between healthy human individuals. The assay was immunoSEQ multiplex PCR, and TCRdb's table has in-frame clones only and misses some. The table lists over 95,000 clones, over 65% of them singletons. Trimming pared 2 bases from V and 4 bases from J, leaving 8 bases between. The CDR3 is 13 residues long. Germline loops: CDR1 PRHDT, CDR2 FYEKMQ (reference sequence). The genes are TRBV13 and TRBJ1-2, with a weak D call TRBD1 (6 bases). This clonotype was sampled from a woman aged 30 to 39 in good health. The material sequenced was memory CD8+ T cells sorted from blood. The subset was: CD45RO+ cells pooled with CCR7-negative TemRA cells. CDR3 loop: CASSLRGSYGYTF. CDR3 sequence (DNA): TGTGCCAGCAGCTTAAGGGGGTCCTATGGCTACACCTTC.